In this sample, the clone carrying this T cell receptor (beta chain) turned up many times. No antigen is known for it. A TCRbeta library incorporating unique molecular identifiers was prepared. TCRdb ran MiXCR on the PCR reads and lists one entry per CDR3 protein. The repertoire holds around 450,000 distinct CDR3 sequences, with over 9.5% as singletons. The data originate from a study of T-cell reconstitution after alpha-beta-depleted transplantation in children. The CDR3 contains 18 residues. Per the germline V gene, CDR1 is SGHNT and CDR2 is YENEEA. Trimming took 1 base from V and 1 from J; bases not matched to a gene: 10. Study-wide findings and caveats: A year post-transplant, T-cell counts and diversity derived mostly from newly produced T cells. Surviving recipient T cells and intrathymic progenitors accounted for some patients' high TCRbeta diversity at day 60.

Material: PBMCs, obtained before TCRalphabeta/CD19-depleted stem cell transplant. This chain links TRBV11-3 with TRBJ2-5, with 9 positions matching TRBD2. This TCR derives from a child under 10 years old with inherited bone marrow failure, due to receive a stem cell transplant. The chain's CDR3 is CASSLVGRAGGFQETQYF. The DNA of the CDR3 is TGTGCCAGCAGCTTAGTGGGGCGAGCGGGAGGTTTCCAAGAGACCCAGTACTTC.